This T cell receptor beta chain emerged from a study of blood T cell repertoires in COVID-19. Clones were sequenced by immunoSEQ multiplex PCR, and TCRdb holds only the in-frame ones, with some missing. The data contain 300,000 or so clones, about nine tenths of them singletons. Categorization into cohorts depended on clinical history that participants reported. Recovery meant two consecutive negative NP/OP PCR tests, professional clearance, or resolved symptoms. As regards this clone: One end of the junction fails to match germline, which may point to a read error.

This CDR3 has 16 amino acids. Germline CDR1 reads SGHTS; CDR2 reads YDEGEE. The gene calls are TRBV5-8 and TRBJ2-5; 8 bases are a match to TRBD2. Sequencing was done on a sample of PBMCs or T cells enriched from blood (not recorded which). This TCR derives from a woman younger than 45 who had recovered from COVID-19. For the CDR3, the DNA is TGTGCCAGCCGCTTTCCGGGGGGGACCAAGAAGGAGACCCAGTACTTC. This gives the protein CASRFPGGTKKETQYF.